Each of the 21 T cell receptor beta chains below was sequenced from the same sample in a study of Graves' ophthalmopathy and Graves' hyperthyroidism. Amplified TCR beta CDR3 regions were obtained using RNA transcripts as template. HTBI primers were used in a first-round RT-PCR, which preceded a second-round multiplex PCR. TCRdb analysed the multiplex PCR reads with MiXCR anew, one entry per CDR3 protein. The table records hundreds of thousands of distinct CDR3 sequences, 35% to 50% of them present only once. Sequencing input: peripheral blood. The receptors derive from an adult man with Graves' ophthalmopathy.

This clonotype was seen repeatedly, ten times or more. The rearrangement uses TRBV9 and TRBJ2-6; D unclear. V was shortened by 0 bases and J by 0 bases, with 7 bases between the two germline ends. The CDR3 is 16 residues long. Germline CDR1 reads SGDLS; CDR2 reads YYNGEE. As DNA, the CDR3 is TGTGCCAGCAGCGTAGGGTCCGTCTCTGGGGCCAACGTCCTGACTTTC. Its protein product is CASSVGSVSGANVLTF.

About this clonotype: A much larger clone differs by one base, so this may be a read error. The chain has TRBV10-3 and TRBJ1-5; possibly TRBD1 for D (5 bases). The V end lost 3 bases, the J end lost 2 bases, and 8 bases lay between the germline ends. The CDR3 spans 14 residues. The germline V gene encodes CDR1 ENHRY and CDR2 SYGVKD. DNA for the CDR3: TGTGCCATCAGTGACGGCAGGGGCAATCAGCCCCAGCATTTT. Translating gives CAISDGRGNQPQHF.

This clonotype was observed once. The CDR3 is CATYRPNYGYTF. CDR3 DNA sequence: TGTGCCACGTACCGGCCTAACTATGGCTACACCTTC. The chain carries TRBV19 and TRBJ1-2; no reliable D call. The ends were cut back, 10 bases at V and 0 bases at J, with 9 bases in the middle. Germline V gives CDR1 LNHDA, CDR2 SQIVND (reference sequence). The CDR3 runs 12 residues.

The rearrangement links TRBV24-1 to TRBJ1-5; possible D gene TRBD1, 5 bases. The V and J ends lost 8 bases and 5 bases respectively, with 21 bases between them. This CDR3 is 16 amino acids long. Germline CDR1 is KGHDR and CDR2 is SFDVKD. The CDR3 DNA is TGTGCCACCAAATTAGGGGAAGGAACCGGGGATCAGCCCCAGCATTTT. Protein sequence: CATKLGEGTGDQPQHF.

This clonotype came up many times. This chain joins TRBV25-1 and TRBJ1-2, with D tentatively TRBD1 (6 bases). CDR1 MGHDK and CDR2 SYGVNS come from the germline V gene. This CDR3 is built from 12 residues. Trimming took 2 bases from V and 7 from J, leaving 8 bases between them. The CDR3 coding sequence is TGTGCCAGCAGTGAACTCAGGGGTGGCTACACCTTC. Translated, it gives CASSELRGGYTF.

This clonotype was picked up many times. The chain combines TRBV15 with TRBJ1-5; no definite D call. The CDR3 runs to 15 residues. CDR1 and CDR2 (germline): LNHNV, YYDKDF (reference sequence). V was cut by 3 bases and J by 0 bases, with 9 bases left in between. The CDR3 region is CATSSGLDSNQPQHF. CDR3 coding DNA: TGTGCCACCAGCAGTGGTCTAGATAGCAATCAGCCCCAGCATTTT.

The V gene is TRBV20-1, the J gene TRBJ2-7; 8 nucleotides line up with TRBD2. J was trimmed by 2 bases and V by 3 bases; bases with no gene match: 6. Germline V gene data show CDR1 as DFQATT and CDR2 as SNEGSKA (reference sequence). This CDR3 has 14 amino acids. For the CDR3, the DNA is TGCAGTGCTAGCTCGCTAGCGGGTACCTACGAGCAGTACTTC. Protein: CSASSLAGTYEQYF.

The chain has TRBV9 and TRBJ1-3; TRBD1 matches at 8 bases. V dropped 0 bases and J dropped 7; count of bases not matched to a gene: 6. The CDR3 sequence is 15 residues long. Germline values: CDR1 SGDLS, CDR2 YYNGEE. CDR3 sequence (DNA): TGTGCCAGCAGCGTAGAGGGGACAGGCAGGAACACCATATATTTT. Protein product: CASSVEGTGRNTIYF.

The CDR3 sequence is CASSYVTATNEKLFF. The CDR3 DNA reads TGTGCCAGCAGTTACGTCACAGCAACTAATGAAAAACTGTTTTTT. The rearrangement joins TRBV6-5 to TRBJ1-4, with D unclear. Germline CDR1 MNHEY, CDR2 SVGAGI. The germline V and J ends were trimmed by 2 bases and 0 bases, with 7 bases remaining between them. CDR3 length: 15 amino acids.

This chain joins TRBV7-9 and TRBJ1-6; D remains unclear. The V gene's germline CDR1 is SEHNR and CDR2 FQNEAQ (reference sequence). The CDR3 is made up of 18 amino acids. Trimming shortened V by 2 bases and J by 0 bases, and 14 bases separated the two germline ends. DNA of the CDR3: TGTGCCAGCAGCTTATCCCTTGACCGTAGCTCCTATAATTCACCCCTCCACTTT. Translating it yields CASSLSLDRSSYNSPLHF.

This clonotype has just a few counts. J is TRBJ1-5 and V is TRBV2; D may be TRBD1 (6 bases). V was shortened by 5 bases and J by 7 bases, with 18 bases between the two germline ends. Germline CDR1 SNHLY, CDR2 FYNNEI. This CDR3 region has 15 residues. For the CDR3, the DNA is TGTGCCAGCAGTTCCAGGGTCGGGGGGCCCCAGCCCCAGCATTTT. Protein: CASSSRVGGPQPQHF.

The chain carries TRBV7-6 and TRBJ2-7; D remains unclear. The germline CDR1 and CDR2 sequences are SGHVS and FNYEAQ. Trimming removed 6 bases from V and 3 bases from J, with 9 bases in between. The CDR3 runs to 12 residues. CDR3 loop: CASRSSDYEQYF. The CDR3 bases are TGTGCCAGCAGATCCTCGGACTACGAGCAGTACTTC.

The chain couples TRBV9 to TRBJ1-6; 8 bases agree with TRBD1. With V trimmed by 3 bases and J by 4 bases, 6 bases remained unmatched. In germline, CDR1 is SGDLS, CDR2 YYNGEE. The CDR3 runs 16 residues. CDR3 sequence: CASSARTGRYNSPLHF. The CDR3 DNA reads TGTGCCAGCAGCGCCCGGACAGGGAGGTATAATTCACCCCTCCACTTT.

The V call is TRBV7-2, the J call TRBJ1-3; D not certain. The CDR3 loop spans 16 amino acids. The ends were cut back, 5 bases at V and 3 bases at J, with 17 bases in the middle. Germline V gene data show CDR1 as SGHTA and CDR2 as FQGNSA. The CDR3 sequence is CASSPISSFYGNTIYF. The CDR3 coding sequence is TGTGCCAGCAGCCCTATTTCGTCATTTTATGGAAACACCATATATTTT.

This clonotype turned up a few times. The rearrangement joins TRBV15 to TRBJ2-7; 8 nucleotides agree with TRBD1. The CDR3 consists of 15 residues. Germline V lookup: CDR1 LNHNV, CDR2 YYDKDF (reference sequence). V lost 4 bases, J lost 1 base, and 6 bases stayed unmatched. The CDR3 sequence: CATSITDRVSYEQYF. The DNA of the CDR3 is TGTGCCACCAGCATAACGGACAGGGTTTCCTACGAGCAGTACTTC. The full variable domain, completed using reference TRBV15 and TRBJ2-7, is DAMVIQNPRYQVTQFGKPVTLSCSQTLNHNVMYWYQQKSSQAPKLLFHYYDKDFNNEADTPDNFQSRRPNTSFCFLDIRSPGLGDTAMYLCATSITDRVSYEQYFGPGTRLTVT.

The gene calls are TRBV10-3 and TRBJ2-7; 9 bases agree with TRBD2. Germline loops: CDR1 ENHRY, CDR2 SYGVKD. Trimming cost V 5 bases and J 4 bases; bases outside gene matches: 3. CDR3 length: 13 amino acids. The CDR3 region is CAISLTSGYEQYF. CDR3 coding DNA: TGTGCCATCAGTCTAACTAGCGGGTACGAGCAGTACTTC.

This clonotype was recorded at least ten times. The CDR3 nucleotides are TGCAGTGCCCCCGGACAGGGAGGCTACACCTTC. It codes for CSAPGQGGYTF. The J gene is TRBJ1-2, the V gene TRBV20-1; 8 nucleotides line up with TRBD1. V was pared by 6 bases and J by 8 bases, with 5 bases of the junction left unmatched. This CDR3 is 11 amino acids long. Germline CDR1 DFQATT, CDR2 SNEGSKA (reference sequence).

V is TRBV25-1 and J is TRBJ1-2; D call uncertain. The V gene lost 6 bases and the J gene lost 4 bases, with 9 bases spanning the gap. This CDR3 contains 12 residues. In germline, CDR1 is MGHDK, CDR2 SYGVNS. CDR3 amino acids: CASSRRGYGYTF. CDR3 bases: TGTGCCAGCAGCAGACGAGGCTATGGCTACACCTTC.

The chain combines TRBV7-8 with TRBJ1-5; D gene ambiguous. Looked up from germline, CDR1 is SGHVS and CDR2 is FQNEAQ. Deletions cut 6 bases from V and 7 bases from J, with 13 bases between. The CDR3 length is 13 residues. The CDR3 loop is CASSAGSVQPQHF. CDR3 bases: TGTGCCAGCAGTGCCGGGTCCGTGCAGCCCCAGCATTTT.

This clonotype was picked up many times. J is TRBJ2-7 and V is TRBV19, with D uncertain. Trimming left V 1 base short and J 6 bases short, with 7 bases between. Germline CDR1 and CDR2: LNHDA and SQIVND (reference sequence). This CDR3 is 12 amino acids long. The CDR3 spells CASSIVEGEQYF. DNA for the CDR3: TGTGCCAGTAGTATAGTGGAAGGCGAGCAGTACTTC.

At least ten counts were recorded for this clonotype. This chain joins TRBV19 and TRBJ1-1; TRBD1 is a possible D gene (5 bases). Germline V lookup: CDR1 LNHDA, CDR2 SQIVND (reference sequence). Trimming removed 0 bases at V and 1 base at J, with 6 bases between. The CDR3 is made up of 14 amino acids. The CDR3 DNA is TGTGCCAGTAGTATAGAAACAGGGAACACTGAAGCTTTCTTT. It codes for CASSIETGNTEAFF.